Included here is one T cell receptor beta chain sequence, with context. The sample comes from a study of T cells in localized non-small cell lung cancer. Data came from immunoSEQ multiplex PCR; TCRdb stores just in-frame clones and leaves some out. This table has around 1,800 clones, roughly 40% appearing once. This CDR3 region has 15 residues. Germline CDR1 reads LNHDA; CDR2 reads SQIVND (reference sequence). The V gene end was trimmed by 6 bases and the J gene end by 5 bases; junction bases not matched to a gene: 8. The sample consisted of lung tumor tissue, taken before any cancer treatment. The chain employs TRBV19 and TRBJ2-1; 9 nucleotides align to TRBD1. The receptor's source is a male donor aged 60 or older with stage II lung adenocarcinoma. Here the CDR3 DNA reads TGTGCCAGTAGCCGAGGGACAGGGACCCACAATGAGCAGTTCTTC. This sequence encodes CASSRGTGTHNEQFF. The whole variable domain, filled in from reference TRBV19 and TRBJ2-1, reads DGGITQSPKYLFRKEGQNVTLSCEQNLNHDAMYWYRQDPGQGLRLIYYSQIVNDFQKGDIAEGYSVSREKKESFPLTVTSAQKNPTAFYLCASSRGTGTHNEQFFGPGTRLTVL.